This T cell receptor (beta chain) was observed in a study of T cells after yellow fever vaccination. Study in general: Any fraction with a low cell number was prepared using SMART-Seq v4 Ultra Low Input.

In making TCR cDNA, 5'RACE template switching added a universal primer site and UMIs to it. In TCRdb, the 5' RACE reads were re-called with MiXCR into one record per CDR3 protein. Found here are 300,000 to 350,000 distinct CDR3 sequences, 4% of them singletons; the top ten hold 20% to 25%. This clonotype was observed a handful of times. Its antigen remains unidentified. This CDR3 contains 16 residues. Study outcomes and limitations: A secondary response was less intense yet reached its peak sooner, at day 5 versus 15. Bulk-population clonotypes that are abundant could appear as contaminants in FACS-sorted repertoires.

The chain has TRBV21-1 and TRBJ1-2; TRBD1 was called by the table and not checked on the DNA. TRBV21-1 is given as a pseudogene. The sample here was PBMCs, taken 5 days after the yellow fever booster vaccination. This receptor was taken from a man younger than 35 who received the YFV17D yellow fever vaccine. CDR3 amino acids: CASSKRHGTGNYGYTF. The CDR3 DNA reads TGTGCCAGCAGCAAACGCCATGGGACAGGGAACTATGGCTACACCTTC.